This T cell receptor (beta chain) was recorded in a study of OX40 agonist ivuxolimab in advanced cancers. Regarding the complete study: The costimulatory receptor OX40 (CD134) was targeted by ivuxolimab, a fully human IgG2 agonistic monoclonal antibody. Intravenous ivuxolimab was administered to patients every 2 weeks at six dose levels: 0.01, 0.1, 0.3, 1.5, 3 and 10 mg/kg. Among the approximately 50 dose-escalation patients, some 20 had hepatocellular carcinoma, roughly 15 melanoma, 9 renal cell carcinoma and 9 head and neck cancer. The dose-escalation cohort was about 83% male with a mean age of about 60 years, ranging from 23 to 79. Patients were allowed to have had prior anti-PD-1, anti-PD-L1 or anti-CTLA-4 therapy, and 40% of the dose-escalation patients had previously received checkpoint inhibitors. Partial responses occurred in three dose-escalation patients, of whom one had hepatocellular carcinoma and two had cutaneous melanoma. Peripheral TCRbeta sequencing aimed to test whether ivuxolimab altered TCR sequence diversity and caused clonal T-cell expansion. The monotherapy dose-escalation portion (N ≈ 50 patients) of the phase I ivuxolimab trial is reported in the paper.

For sequencing of the TCRbeta CDR3 region, genomic DNA was extracted from the sorted cells. The immunoSEQ Assay was used to sequence the TCRbeta CDR3 regions. TCRdb limited this immuneACCESS table to in-frame rearrangements with V and J called. A share of clones is missing; checked studies link under half to unresolved V genes, and the rest is unexplained. This sample holds approximately 15,000 clones; almost 95% were observed only once. The ten largest clones add up to approximately 7% of the sample. Remarks on this clone: Its recognized antigen is unknown. Base qualities are not recorded, but no much larger clone differs from it by a single base.

The investigation overall reported the following: At doses of 0.1 to 3.0 mg/kg, clonal expansion of both CD4+ and CD8+ T cells in blood was seen between baseline and week 6. Low levels of normalized T-cell clonal expansion were also shown by some nonresponding patients. The antigen specificity of the peripheral T cells that underwent clonal expansion was not determined. After ivuxolimab, more expanded clones were found on average in CD8+ T cells than in CD4+ T cells. In the 0.1-3.0 mg/kg groups, partial responders were among the patients with the lowest normalized peripheral clonal expansion, particularly in CD8+ T cells.

Patients with a history of autoimmune disease or receiving systemic immunosuppression were excluded from the trial. Peripheral blood for TCR sequencing was collected from all dose cohorts at baseline, on cycle 4 day 1, and on cycle 7 day 1. Samples were obtained from an open-label, multicenter, first-in-human phase I dose-escalation trial of ivuxolimab. The trial enrolled adults with locally advanced or metastatic head and neck squamous cell, hepatocellular, melanoma or renal cell carcinoma. Before TCR sequencing, CD4+ T cells and CD8+ T cells were sorted from peripheral blood as separate populations. From the cysteine through the phenylalanine, the CDR3 covers 15 amino acids. Just the 45-base CDR3 DNA is kept, in frame starting at base 1. CDR1 SGHVS and CDR2 FNYEAQ were looked up in the germline V gene. V was cut back by 1 base and J by 4 bases, leaving a gap of 14 bases between them.

The chain is assembled from TRBV7-6 and TRBJ2-7; the D gene is not confidently resolved. The input for sequencing was CD4+ or CD8+ T cells sorted from blood, taken in a trial of the OX40 agonist ivuxolimab. The sequence derives from an adult with an advanced solid tumor such as melanoma, head and neck, liver or kidney cancer. The CDR3 loop reads CASSLGSGASYEQYF. The base sequence is TGTGCCAGCAGCTTAGGATCAGGAGCTTCGTACGAGCAGTACTTC.